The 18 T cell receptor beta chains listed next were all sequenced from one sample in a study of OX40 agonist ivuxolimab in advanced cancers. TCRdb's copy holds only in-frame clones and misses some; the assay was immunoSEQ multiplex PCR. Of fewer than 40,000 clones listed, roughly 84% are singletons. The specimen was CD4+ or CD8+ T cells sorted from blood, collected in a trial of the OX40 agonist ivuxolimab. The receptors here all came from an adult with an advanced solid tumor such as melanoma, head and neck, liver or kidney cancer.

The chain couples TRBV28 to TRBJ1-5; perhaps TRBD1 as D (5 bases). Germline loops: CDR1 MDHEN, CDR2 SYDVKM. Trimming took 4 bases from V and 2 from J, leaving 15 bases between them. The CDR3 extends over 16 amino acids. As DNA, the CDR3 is TGTGCCAGCAGTTCCCGACTCGAAGGGGGCAATCAGCCCCAGCATTTT. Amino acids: CASSSRLEGGNQPQHF.

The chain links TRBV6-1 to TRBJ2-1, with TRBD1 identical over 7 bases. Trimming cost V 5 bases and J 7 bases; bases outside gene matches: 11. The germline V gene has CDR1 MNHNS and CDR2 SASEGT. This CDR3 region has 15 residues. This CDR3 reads CASSSADRAANEQFF. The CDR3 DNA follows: TGTGCCAGCAGTAGTGCTGACAGGGCGGCGAATGAGCAGTTCTTC.

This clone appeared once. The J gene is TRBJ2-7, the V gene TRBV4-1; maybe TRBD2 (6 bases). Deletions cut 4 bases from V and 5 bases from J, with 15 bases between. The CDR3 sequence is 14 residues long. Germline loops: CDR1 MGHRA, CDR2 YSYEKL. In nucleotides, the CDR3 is TGCGCCAGCAGCCTATCCCGGCGGGGCGACGAGCAGTACTTC. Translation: CASSLSRRGDEQYF.

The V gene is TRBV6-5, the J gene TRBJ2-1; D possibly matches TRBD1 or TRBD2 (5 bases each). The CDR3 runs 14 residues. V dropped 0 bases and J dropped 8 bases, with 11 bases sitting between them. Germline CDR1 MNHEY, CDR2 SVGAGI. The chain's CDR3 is CASSYSLLGDEQFF. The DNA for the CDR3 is TGTGCCAGCAGTTACTCTTTACTGGGGGATGAGCAGTTCTTC.

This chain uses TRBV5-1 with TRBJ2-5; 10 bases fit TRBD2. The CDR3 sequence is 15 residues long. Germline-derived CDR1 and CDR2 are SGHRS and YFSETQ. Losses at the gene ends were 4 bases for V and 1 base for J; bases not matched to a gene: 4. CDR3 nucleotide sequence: TGCGCCAGCAGCCAAGAGCGGGGGGGCCAAGAGACCCAGTACTTC. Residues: CASSQERGGQETQYF.

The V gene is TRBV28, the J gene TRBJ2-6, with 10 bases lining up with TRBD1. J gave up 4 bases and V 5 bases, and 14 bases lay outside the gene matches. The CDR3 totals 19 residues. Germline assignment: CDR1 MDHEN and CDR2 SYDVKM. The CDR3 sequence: CASSPVDRGLTSGANVLTF. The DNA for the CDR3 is TGTGCCAGCAGTCCCGTAGACAGGGGGCTGACTTCGGGGGCCAACGTCCTGACTTTC.

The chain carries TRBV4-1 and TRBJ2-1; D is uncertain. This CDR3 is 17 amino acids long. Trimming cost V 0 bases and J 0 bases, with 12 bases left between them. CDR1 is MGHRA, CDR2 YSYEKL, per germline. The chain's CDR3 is CASSQERLPSSYNEQFF. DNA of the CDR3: TGCGCCAGCAGCCAAGAGCGACTCCCGAGCTCCTACAATGAGCAGTTCTTC.

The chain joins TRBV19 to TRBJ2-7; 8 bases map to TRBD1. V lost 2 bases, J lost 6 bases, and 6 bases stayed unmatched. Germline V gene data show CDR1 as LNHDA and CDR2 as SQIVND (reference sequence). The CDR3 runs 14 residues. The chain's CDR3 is CASSIRTGRLEQYF. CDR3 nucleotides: TGTGCCAGTAGTATAAGGACAGGGAGGCTCGAGCAGTACTTC. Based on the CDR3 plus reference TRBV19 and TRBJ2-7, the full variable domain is DGGITQSPKYLFRKEGQNVTLSCEQNLNHDAMYWYRQDPGQGLRLIYYSQIVNDFQKGDIAEGYSVSREKKESFPLTVTSAQKNPTAFYLCASSIRTGRLEQYFGPGTRLTVT.

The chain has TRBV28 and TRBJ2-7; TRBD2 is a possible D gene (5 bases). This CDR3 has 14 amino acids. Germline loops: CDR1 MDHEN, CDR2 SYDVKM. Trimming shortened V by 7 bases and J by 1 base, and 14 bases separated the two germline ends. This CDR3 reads CASTPRAASYEQYF. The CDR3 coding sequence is TGTGCCAGCACCCCGAGGGCAGCGTCCTACGAGCAGTACTTC.

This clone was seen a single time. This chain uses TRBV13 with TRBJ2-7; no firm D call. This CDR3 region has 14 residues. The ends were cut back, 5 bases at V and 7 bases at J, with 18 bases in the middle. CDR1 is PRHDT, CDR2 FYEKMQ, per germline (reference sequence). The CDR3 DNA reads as TGTGCCAGCAGCCCCCCGACAAGGATGGGGGAGCAGTACTTC. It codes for CASSPPTRMGEQYF.

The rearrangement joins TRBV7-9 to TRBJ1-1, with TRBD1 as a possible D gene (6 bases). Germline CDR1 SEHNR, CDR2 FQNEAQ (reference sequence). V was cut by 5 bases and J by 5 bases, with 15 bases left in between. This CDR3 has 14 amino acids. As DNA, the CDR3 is TGTGCCAGCAGCCCGAGGGGGTTGACGACTGAAGCTTTCTTT. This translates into CASSPRGLTTEAFF.

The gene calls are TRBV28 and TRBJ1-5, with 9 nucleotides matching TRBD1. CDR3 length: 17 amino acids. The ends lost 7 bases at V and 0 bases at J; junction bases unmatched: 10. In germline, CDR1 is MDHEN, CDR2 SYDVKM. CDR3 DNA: TGTGCCAGCAACCTATGGACAGGGGAGAGTAGCAATCAGCCCCAGCATTTT. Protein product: CASNLWTGESSNQPQHF.

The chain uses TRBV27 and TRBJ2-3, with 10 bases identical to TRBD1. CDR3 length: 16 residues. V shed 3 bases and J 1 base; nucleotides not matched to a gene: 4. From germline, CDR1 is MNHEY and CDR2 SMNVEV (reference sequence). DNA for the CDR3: TGTGCCAGCAGTTTGACAGGGGGCAGTCGCACAGATACGCAGTATTTT. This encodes CASSLTGGSRTDTQYF.

The CDR3 DNA sequence: TGTGCCAGCAGCTTGGAGGGACAGGGAAACGAAAAACTGTTTTTT. Its protein is CASSLEGQGNEKLFF. The chain combines TRBV13 with TRBJ1-4; TRBD1 agrees at 9 bases. The CDR3 extends over 15 amino acids. The V gene end was trimmed by 3 bases and the J gene end by 8 bases; junction bases not matched to a gene: 7. CDR1 and CDR2 from the germline V gene are PRHDT and FYEKMQ (reference sequence).

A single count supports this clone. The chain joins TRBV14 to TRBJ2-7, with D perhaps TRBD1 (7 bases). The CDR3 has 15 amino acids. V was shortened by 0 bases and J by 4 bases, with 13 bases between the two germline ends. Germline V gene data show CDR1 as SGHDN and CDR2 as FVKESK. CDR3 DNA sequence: TGTGCCAGCAGCCAAGATGAGGGGGCGGGGTACGAGCAGTACTTC. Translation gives CASSQDEGAGYEQYF.

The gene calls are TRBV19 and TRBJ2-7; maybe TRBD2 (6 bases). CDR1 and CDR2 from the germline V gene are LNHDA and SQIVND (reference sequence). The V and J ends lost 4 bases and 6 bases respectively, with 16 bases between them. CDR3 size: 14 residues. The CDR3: CASSTGGEAGEQYF. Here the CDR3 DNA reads TGTGCCAGTAGTACAGGCGGGGAGGCAGGCGAGCAGTACTTC.

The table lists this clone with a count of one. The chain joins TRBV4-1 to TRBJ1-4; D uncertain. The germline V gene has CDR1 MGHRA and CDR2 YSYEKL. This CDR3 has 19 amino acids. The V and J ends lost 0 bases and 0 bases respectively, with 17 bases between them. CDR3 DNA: TGCGCCAGCAGCCAAGATTCCGGACGGTACCTCGCAACTAATGAAAAACTGTTTTTT. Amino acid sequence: CASSQDSGRYLATNEKLFF.

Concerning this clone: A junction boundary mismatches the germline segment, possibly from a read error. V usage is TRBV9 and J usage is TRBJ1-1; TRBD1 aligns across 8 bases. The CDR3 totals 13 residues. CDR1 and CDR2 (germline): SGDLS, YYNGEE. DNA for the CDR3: TGTGCCAGCAGCGTTACGGAGGGCAATGGACAGGGTTTT. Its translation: CASSVTEGNGQGF.